Given below is one T cell receptor (beta chain) in context. As originally analysed: Reference gene primer amplification yielded estimated nucleated cell counts. Method: immunoSEQ multiplex PCR; TCRdb's copy keeps in-frame clones and lacks some. V, J and clone size derive from that table, while D and trimming were established from the DNA sequence. The data hold roughly 54,000 clones, with about 86% observed a single time. Germline CDR1 reads MDHEN; CDR2 reads SYDVKM. Trimming stripped 6 bases from V and 16 bases from J, with 19 bases between. The length of the CDR3 is 12 residues. The data derive from a study of blood T cell repertoires in COVID-19.

Specimen: peripheral blood. This clonotype was obtained from a woman aged 55-69 years with COVID-19, enrolled during active disease. The chain is built from TRBV28 and TRBJ2-1; D not certain. The chain's CDR3 is CASSPNLEKEFF. The DNA of the CDR3 is TGTGCCAGCAGCCCAAATCTAGAGAAAGAATTCTTC.